The 10 T cell receptor beta chains below were found in one sample sequenced in a study of CD8+CD57+ T cells in acquired aplastic anemia (dated by TCRdb to 2017 to 2018). The patients picked for sequencing were ones in whom flow cytometry had shown an expansion of CD8+CD57+ cells. Sequencing took place on an Illumina HiSeq 2000. Genomic DNA served as template for TCR beta VDJ combination and CDR3 sequence profiling. Through fastp at Q25 and MiXCR, TCRdb rebuilt clones from the public reads, retaining in-frame beta chains. Duplicate CDR3 protein sequences are folded into a single record with the most common DNA and genes. In all, the sample holds some 200,000 distinct CDR3 sequences, and 48% of those were seen once. The top ten clones comprise about 1.8% of the sample. Input material: sorted CD4+, CD8+, or CD8+CD57+ T cells (not recorded which) from PBMCs. The receptors were sampled from a human donor with aplastic anemia.

This rearrangement joins TRBV6-1 to TRBJ1-4, with 10 bases fitting TRBD1. Unmatched junction bases numbered 2, after V lost 3 bases and J lost 4 bases. CDR3 length: 15 residues. Germline CDR1 and CDR2: MNHNS and SASEGT. Here the CDR3 DNA reads TGTGCCAGCAGTGACTGGACAGGGGGTAATGAAAAACTGTTTTTT. Encoded protein: CASSDWTGGNEKLFF.

This clonotype was observed a handful of times. The V and J genes are TRBV20-1 and TRBJ2-7, with 10 bases aligning to TRBD1. Germline V gene sequence: CDR1 DFQATT, CDR2 SNEGSKA (reference sequence). With V trimmed by 6 bases and J by 4 bases, 6 bases remained unmatched. The CDR3 covers 13 residues. CDR3 in DNA: TGCAGTGCATCCGGGACAGGGGATTACGAGCAGTACTTC. Its protein is CSASGTGDYEQYF.

Concerning this clonotype: Because it lacks the conserved phenylalanine or tryptophan at the end, this CDR3 is likely a read error. CDR3 sequence: CASSLTGGGTGELFL. The CDR3 DNA reads TGTGCCAGCAGCCTTACAGGGGGAGGGACCGGGGAGCTGTTTCTT. The genes are TRBV3-1 and TRBJ2-2; D is possibly TRBD1 (8 bases). CDR3 length: 15 amino acids. CDR1 LGHDT and CDR2 YNNKEL come from the germline V gene (reference sequence). The V gene lost 4 bases and the J gene lost 5 bases, with 14 bases spanning the gap.

CDR3 region: CASSPRTPDYGYTF. As DNA, the CDR3 is TGTGCCAGCAGCCCTAGGACCCCTGACTATGGCTACACCTTC. The chain employs TRBV9 and TRBJ1-2; D call uncertain. The length of the CDR3 is 14 residues. Trimming took 4 bases from V and 3 from J, leaving 13 bases between them. The germline gives CDR1 SGDLS, CDR2 YYNGEE.

The chain links TRBV29-1 to TRBJ1-2, with D tentatively TRBD1 (5 bases). Germline V lookup: CDR1 SQVTM, CDR2 ANQGSEA. CDR3 length: 13 amino acids. Trimming removed 7 bases from V and 8 bases from J, with 20 bases in between. The chain's CDR3 is CSAYRGQGWGYTF. As DNA, the CDR3 is TGCAGCGCCTACCGCGGCCAGGGTTGGGGCTACACCTTC. Full variable domain (remainder filled in from reference TRBV29-1 and TRBJ1-2): SAVISQKPSRDICQRGTSLTIQCQVDSQVTMMFWYRQQPGQSLTLIATANQGSEATYESGFVIDKFPISRPNLTFSTLTVSNMSPEDSSIYLCSAYRGQGWGYTFGSGTRLTVV.

The chain combines TRBV10-3 with TRBJ1-3; D may be TRBD1 (6 bases). Germline V gene lookup returns CDR1 ENHRY and CDR2 SYGVKD. The CDR3 runs to 11 residues. The CDR3 spells CVGGSGNTIYF. The CDR3 DNA is TGTGTAGGGGGGTCCGGAAACACCATATATTTT.

This chain connects TRBV28 to TRBJ2-2; D ambiguous. The ends were cut back, 6 bases at V and 6 bases at J, with 11 bases in the middle. The CDR3 contains 13 residues. Germline CDR1 and CDR2: MDHEN and SYDVKM. This CDR3 is CASSVLKPGELFF. Written as DNA, the CDR3 is TGTGCCAGCAGCGTACTGAAACCCGGGGAGCTGTTTTTT.

V gene TRBV12-3 or TRBV12-4 combines with J gene TRBJ1-6; 9 positions agree with TRBD1. The CDR3 covers 17 residues. J was trimmed by 4 bases and V by 6 bases; bases with no gene match: 10. The CDR3 DNA sequence: TGTGCCAGCAGCGTATCACCCGGGACAGGGTATAATTCACCCCTCCACTTT. It yields the protein CASSVSPGTGYNSPLHF.

The chain joins TRBV7-3 to TRBJ2-1, with D perhaps given as TRBD1 or TRBD2 (5 bases each). This CDR3 spans 11 amino acids. V lost 8 bases, J lost 9 bases, and 11 bases lay in between. In germline, CDR1 is SGHTA, CDR2 FQGTGA. CDR3 in amino acids: CASGTVFEQFF. The CDR3 nucleotides are TGTGCCAGCGGGACCGTATTTGAGCAGTTCTTC.

The chain couples TRBV7-2 to TRBJ2-3, with 7 nucleotides matching TRBD2. In germline, CDR1 is SGHTA, CDR2 FQGNSA. This CDR3 has 13 residues. Trimming removed 3 bases from V and 4 bases from J; junction bases left unmatched: 1. CDR3 sequence (DNA): TGTGCCAGCAGCTTGCGGGAGCCAGATACGCAGTATTTT. Translation: CASSLREPDTQYF.